This is a list of T cell receptor beta chains from one sample in a study of cytomegalovirus exposure and HLA in healthy donors. Profiled with immunoSEQ multiplex PCR; TCRdb holds only in-frame clones, not every one. The sample includes 60,000 to 65,000 clones, more than 70% of them seen just once. The sequenced material came from PBMCs. These receptors were collected from a man younger than 35 in good health and CMV-seronegative. The CDR3 runs from the conserved cysteine through the conserved F or W. A D gene is named only where the DNA matches it firmly. Clone size is given for some rows only: seen once, a few or many times, or a class if the clone is expanded.

.,TRBJ1-2,.,TRBV14,CASSPSNYGYTF,TGTGCCAGCAGCCCGTCGAACTATGGCTACACCTTC
.,TRBJ1-4,TRBD1,TRBV7-8,CASSLEGRGNEKLFF,TGTGCCAGCAGCTTAGAGGGCAGGGGGAATGAAAAACTGTTTTTT
.,TRBJ2-1,.,TRBV28,CASSSPQRSSYNEQFF,TGTGCCAGCAGTTCGCCGCAGCGCTCCTCCTACAATGAGCAGTTCTTC
.,TRBJ1-2,.,TRBV7-9,CASSLDGRGHYGYTF,TGTGCCAGCAGCTTAGACGGGCGAGGGCACTATGGCTACACCTTC
.,TRBJ2-7,TRBD2,TRBV9,CASSVGGGTYEQYF,TGTGCCAGCAGCGTGGGGGGGGGTACGTACGAGCAGTACTTC
.,TRBJ1-1,.,TRBV6-6,CASSPRQMNTEAFF,TGTGCCAGCAGTCCCCGACAGATGAACACTGAAGCTTTCTTT
.,TRBJ1-1,.,TRBV4-2,CASSQEGSGTEAFF,TGTGCCAGCAGCCAAGAGGGTTCCGGGACTGAAGCTTTCTTT
.,TRBJ1-1,.,TRBV2,CASNGQIMNTEAFF,TGTGCCAGCAACGGACAGATCATGAACACTGAAGCTTTCTTT
.,TRBJ2-7,TRBD2,TRBV5-6,CASSLVGGYEQYF,TGTGCCAGCAGCTTGGTGGGAGGGTACGAGCAGTACTTC
once,TRBJ2-5,.,TRBV2,CASSPELQETQYF,TGTGCCAGCAGCCCCGAGCTGCAAGAGACCCAGTACTTC
.,TRBJ1-5,.,TRBV7-8,CASSLVTNNQPQHF,TGTGCCAGCAGCTTAGTAACTAACAATCAGCCCCAGCATTTT
.,TRBJ1-1,.,TRBV10-2,CASSVGGGNTEAFF,TGCGCCAGCAGTGTGGGGGGAGGGAACACTGAAGCTTTCTTT
.,TRBJ2-7,.,TRBV9,CASSPTATVDYEQYF,TGTGCCAGCAGCCCTACCGCTACCGTAGACTACGAGCAGTACTTC
.,TRBJ2-1,TRBD2,TRBV5-4,CASSSRSGGPYNEQFF,TGTGCCAGCAGCTCCCGGAGCGGGGGCCCCTACAATGAGCAGTTCTTC
.,TRBJ2-5,.,TRBV30,CAWSVSQAQETQYF,TGTGCCTGGAGTGTATCCCAGGCCCAAGAGACCCAGTACTTC
.,TRBJ1-2,TRBD1,TRBV7-8,CASSIDPGQSLF,TGTGCCAGCAGCATCGACCCGGGACAGAGCCTATTC
.,TRBJ2-3,.,TRBV5-1,CASSTASTDTQYF,TGCGCCAGCAGCACAGCTAGCACAGATACGCAGTATTTT
.,TRBJ2-1,TRBD2,TRBV5-4,CASSWGLIAGANEQFF,TGTGCCAGCAGCTGGGGTTTGATAGCGGGGGCTAATGAGCAGTTCTTC
.,TRBJ1-2,.,TRBV30,CAWSAGPRDSDGYTF,TGTGCCTGGAGTGCCGGGCCCCGGGATTCTGATGGCTACACCTTC
.,TRBJ1-2,TRBD1,TRBV6-5,CASSGTGDGYTF,TGTGCCAGCAGCGGGACAGGGGATGGCTACACCTTC
.,TRBJ1-2,TRBD1,TRBV28,CASLSDTGQTITF,TGTGCCAGCCTCTCAGATACGGGACAGACGATCACCTTC
.,TRBJ1-4,.,TRBV6-5,CASSYERATNEKLFF,TGTGCCAGCAGTTACGAGCGCGCAACTAATGAAAAACTGTTTTTT
once,TRBJ1-2,.,TRBV13,CASSLTSWRFYGYTF,TGTGCCAGCAGCTTAACGTCTTGGCGGTTCTATGGCTACACCTTC
few,TRBJ2-7,.,TRBV11-2,CASSTRQANDEQYF,TGTGCCAGCAGCACCCGACAGGCGAACGACGAGCAGTACTTC
once,TRBJ2-1,TRBD1,TRBV7-9,CASSLGTGGFYEQFF,TGTGCCAGCAGCTTAGGGACAGGGGGCTTCTATGAGCAGTTCTTC
.,TRBJ2-7,TRBD1,TRBV6-6,CASNRQGAINEQYF,TGTGCCAGCAATCGACAGGGGGCGATTAACGAGCAGTACTTC